The clone carrying this T cell receptor (beta chain) was found a few times. The sample comes from a study of T cell changes during pregnancy in multiple sclerosis. The CDR3 contains 13 residues. With 5 bases removed from V and 0 bases from J, the gap between germline ends came to 5 bases. Germline CDR1 is LNHDA and CDR2 is SQIVND (reference sequence). Repertoires were generated with immunoSEQ multiplex PCR, while TCRdb's copy carries only in-frame clones and drops some. Among about 42,000 clones listed, 91% were seen once. Sequenced material: CD4+ T cells from peripheral blood mononuclear cells, taken after pregnancy. The origin of this receptor is a female donor in good health, enrolled as a control in a pregnancy study. This chain joins TRBV19 and TRBJ1-3; D call uncertain. The CDR3 loop reads CASSESSGNTIYF. CDR3 nucleotides: TGTGCCAGTAGTGAGAGCTCTGGAAACACCATATATTTT. Based on the CDR3 plus reference TRBV19 and TRBJ1-3, the full variable domain is DGGITQSPKYLFRKEGQNVTLSCEQNLNHDAMYWYRQDPGQGLRLIYYSQIVNDFQKGDIAEGYSVSREKKESFPLTVTSAQKNPTAFYLCASSESSGNTIYFGEGSWLTVV.